The 28 T cell receptor beta chains given below trace back to one sample, sequenced in a study of T cell responses to AZD1222 COVID-19 vaccine. Data came from immunoSEQ multiplex PCR; TCRdb stores just in-frame clones and leaves some out. The table shows approximately 270,000 clones, with roughly 93% occurring only once. Here the sequenced sample was peripheral blood, taken 28 days after the second AZD1222 dose. These receptors all stem from an adult who received the AZD1222 COVID-19 vaccine.

The chain employs TRBV9 and TRBJ2-5; D perhaps matches TRBD1 (6 bases). The CDR3 loop spans 17 amino acids. The germline V gene encodes CDR1 SGDLS and CDR2 YYNGEE. Trimming took 0 bases from V and 0 from J, leaving 15 bases between them. CDR3 residues: CASSVGASQGYQETQYF. The CDR3 DNA reads as TGTGCCAGCAGCGTAGGGGCAAGCCAGGGGTACCAAGAGACCCAGTACTTC.

The V and J genes are TRBV2 and TRBJ1-1; no clear D. V shed 6 bases and J shed 1 base, with 15 bases lying between them. The length of the CDR3 is 15 residues. Germline CDR1 SNHLY, CDR2 FYNNEI. The CDR3 is CASSVSLNPNTEAFF. CDR3 nucleotide sequence: TGTGCCAGCAGCGTCAGTCTGAACCCGAACACTGAAGCTTTCTTT.

This clone was recorded a few times. The chain carries TRBV6-5 and TRBJ1-1; D remains unclear. CDR1 MNHEY and CDR2 SVGAGI come from the germline V gene. This CDR3 contains 13 residues. V lost 4 bases, J lost 8 bases, and 14 bases lay in between. The CDR3 DNA is TGTGCCAGCAGTTTCGGACTACTCCAAGAAGCTTTCTTT. It translates to CASSFGLLQEAFF.

The rearrangement joins TRBV9 to TRBJ1-2; 8 nucleotides align to TRBD1. With V trimmed by 4 bases and J by 3 bases, 5 bases remained unmatched. This CDR3 is 14 amino acids long. CDR1 SGDLS and CDR2 YYNGEE come from the germline V gene. The CDR3 DNA reads TGTGCCAGCAGCCCCGGACAGGGAGACTATGGCTACACCTTC. This translates into CASSPGQGDYGYTF.

The V gene is TRBV5-1, the J gene TRBJ2-7; no clear D gene. This CDR3 spans 13 amino acids. Germline CDR1 reads SGHRS; CDR2 reads YFSETQ. Trimming pared 4 bases from V and 2 bases from J, leaving 10 bases between. Here the CDR3 DNA reads TGCGCCAGCAGCGGGTTTGAGGCCTACGAGCAGTACTTC. Encoded protein: CASSGFEAYEQYF.

This chain uses TRBV13 with TRBJ1-2, with D possibly matching TRBD1 (5 bases). Germline CDR1 PRHDT, CDR2 FYEKMQ (reference sequence). Trimming cost V 6 bases and J 5 bases, with 31 bases left between them. The length of the CDR3 is 19 residues. CDR3 in amino acids: CASSPRPGDCHLGRYGYTF. CDR3 sequence (DNA): TGTGCCAGCAGTCCGAGACCGGGGGATTGCCATCTGGGACGGTATGGCTACACCTTC. Full variable domain (missing parts from reference TRBV13 and TRBJ1-2): AAGVIQSPRHLIKEKRETATLKCYPIPRHDTVYWYQQGPGQDPQFLISFYEKMQSDKGSIPDRFSAQQFSDYHSELNMSSLELGDSALYFCASSPRPGDCHLGRYGYTFGSGTRLTVV.

The J gene is TRBJ1-3, the V gene TRBV2; D remains ambiguous. CDR1 is SNHLY, CDR2 FYNNEI, per germline. The CDR3 spans 15 residues. The V and J ends lost 6 bases and 4 bases respectively, with 16 bases between them. In DNA, the CDR3 is TGTGCCAGCAGCGTGACGGGTGGGAGGGGAAACACCATATATTTT. Amino acids: CASSVTGGRGNTIYF.

V and J are TRBV2 and TRBJ2-7; D is ambiguous. The CDR3 spans 12 residues. In germline, CDR1 is SNHLY, CDR2 FYNNEI. V was trimmed by 4 bases and J by 3 bases, leaving 7 bases between them. This chain's CDR3 is CASSVGYYEQYF. The CDR3 bases are TGTGCCAGCAGTGTGGGTTACTACGAGCAGTACTTC.

This clone was counted a single time. V usage is TRBV4-3 and J usage is TRBJ2-7, with 10 bases lining up with TRBD1. Germline lookup yields CDR1 LGHNA and CDR2 YSLEER. The CDR3 contains 15 residues. The ends lost 3 bases at V and 6 bases at J; junction bases unmatched: 8. DNA for the CDR3: TGCGCCAGCAGCCAGAACCCGGGACAGGGGTCCGAGCAGTACTTC. Amino acid sequence: CASSQNPGQGSEQYF.

The V and J genes are TRBV6-5 and TRBJ1-4; TRBD1 might be the D (6 bases). V dropped 2 bases and J dropped 8 bases, with 15 bases sitting between them. Per germline, CDR1 MNHEY and CDR2 SVGAGI. The CDR3 covers 15 residues. CDR3 nucleotide sequence: TGTGCCAGCAGTTACCTCTCGGGGGGCAACGAAAAACTGTTTTTT. This codes for CASSYLSGGNEKLFF.

This clone occurred once. The J gene is TRBJ2-6, the V gene TRBV6-2 or TRBV6-3; D may be TRBD2 (6 bases). This CDR3 spans 17 amino acids. CDR1 and CDR2 from the germline V gene are MNHEY and SVGEGT. V was trimmed by 4 bases and J by 2 bases, leaving 15 bases between them. The CDR3 nucleotides read TGTGCCAGCAGTTTCGCGTCGGGAGCCACTGGGGCCAACGTCCTGACTTTC. Residues: CASSFASGATGANVLTF.

The V gene is TRBV28, the J gene TRBJ2-7; D unresolved. The V gene lost 8 bases and the J gene lost 3 bases, with 11 bases spanning the gap. The CDR3 totals 12 residues. Germline V gives CDR1 MDHEN, CDR2 SYDVKM. This CDR3 reads CASGLRLYEQYF. The CDR3 region has the DNA TGTGCCAGCGGCCTTAGGCTCTACGAGCAGTACTTC.

The gene calls are TRBV6-5 and TRBJ1-2; tentative D call: TRBD1 (5 bases). Deletions cut 6 bases from V and 4 bases from J, with 18 bases between. Germline loops: CDR1 MNHEY, CDR2 SVGAGI. CDR3 length equals 15 residues. CDR3 region: CASSRTPWGSYGYTF. The CDR3 DNA is TGTGCCAGCAGCCGTACTCCTTGGGGGAGCTATGGCTACACCTTC.

The J gene is TRBJ2-7, the V gene TRBV2; the D is unclear. From germline, CDR1 is SNHLY and CDR2 FYNNEI. The V gene lost 8 bases and the J gene lost 1 base, with 12 bases spanning the gap. The CDR3 covers 13 residues. The CDR3 sequence: CASGPDGSYEQYF. The CDR3 DNA follows: TGTGCCAGCGGACCGGACGGGTCCTACGAGCAGTACTTC.

The J gene is TRBJ2-1, the V gene TRBV7-8; 14 bases are shared with TRBD2. The CDR3 covers 17 residues. From germline, CDR1 is SGHVS and CDR2 FQNEAQ. V shed 5 bases, J shed 2 bases, and the junction held 5 bases outside the gene matches. The CDR3, as DNA: TGTGCCAGCAGCGGGGAGGGACTAGCGGGGGCCTACAATGAGCAGTTCTTC. Its translation is CASSGEGLAGAYNEQFF.

DNA for the CDR3: TGTGCCAGCAGCCCCGGAGGTAGAAACACCGGGGAGCTGTTTTTT. Protein product: CASSPGGRNTGELFF. The chain carries TRBV5-6 and TRBJ2-2, with D perhaps matching TRBD2 (5 bases). The CDR3 length is 15 residues. V was trimmed by 4 bases and J by 2 bases, leaving 12 bases between them. Germline V gives CDR1 SGHDT, CDR2 YYEEEE.

This chain uses TRBV14 with TRBJ2-7; D tentatively fits TRBD1 or TRBD2 (5 bases each). The germline V gene encodes CDR1 SGHDN and CDR2 FVKESK. Trimming left V 4 bases short and J 5 bases short, with 21 bases between. CDR3 length: 16 residues. The CDR3 nucleotides are TGTGCCAGCAGCCTCTTTCCGGGACCTGGAGGCGACGAGCAGTACTTC. Translating it yields CASSLFPGPGGDEQYF. The full variable domain, in which reference TRBV14 and TRBJ2-7 provide the parts outside the CDR3, is EAGVTQFPSHSVIEKGQTVTLRCDPISGHDNLYWYRRVMGKEIKFLLHFVKESKQDESGMPNNRFLAERTGGTYSTLKVQPAELEDSGVYFCASSLFPGPGGDEQYFGPGTRLTVT.

The chain recombines TRBV6-4 with TRBJ1-2; 7 nucleotides align to TRBD1. The length of the CDR3 is 15 residues. From germline, CDR1 is MRHNA and CDR2 SNTAGT. Trimming removed 6 bases from V and 3 bases from J; junction bases left unmatched: 10. The CDR3 DNA reads as TGTGCCAGCAGGGCAACAGGGGAAGGGGACTATGGCTACACCTTC. This translates into CASRATGEGDYGYTF.

On this clone: The DNA is left out, because the CDR3 cannot be placed on it with certainty; the CDR3 is given as TCRdb lists it. CDR3: CASSFGEGRGGTEAFF. The chain recombines TRBV28 with TRBJ1-1. The CDR3 has 16 amino acids, counting both end residues. Looked up from germline, CDR1 is MDHEN and CDR2 is SYDVKM.

In its sample, this clone was seen once. At the DNA level, this CDR3 is encoded by other sequences in the same sample as well. The gene calls are TRBV5-4 and TRBJ1-1; a possible D gene is TRBD1 (5 bases). This CDR3 is 12 amino acids long. CDR1 SGHNT and CDR2 YYREEE come from the germline V gene (reference sequence). V was clipped by 0 bases and J by 8 bases, with 8 bases between them. In nucleotides, the CDR3 is TGTGCCAGCAGCTTGGCCCGGGGGGAAGCTTTCTTT. Protein product: CASSLARGEAFF.

The V and J genes are TRBV18 and TRBJ1-3; no definite D call. V was cut by 1 base and J by 0 bases, with 7 bases left in between. The CDR3 has 15 amino acids. Germline V gene sequence: CDR1 KGHSH, CDR2 LQKENI. The CDR3 region is CASSPLRDSGNTIYF. As DNA, the CDR3 is TGTGCCAGCTCACCACTGAGGGACTCTGGAAACACCATATATTTT. The full variable domain, in which reference TRBV18 and TRBJ1-3 provide the parts outside the CDR3, is NAGVMQNPRHLVRRRGQEARLRCSPMKGHSHVYWYRQLPEEGLKFMVYLQKENIIDESGMPKERFSAEFPKEGPSILRIQQVVRGDSAAYFCASSPLRDSGNTIYFGEGSWLTVV.

The V and J genes are TRBV27 and TRBJ2-7; 7 nucleotides agree with TRBD1. The CDR3 spans 14 residues. Germline CDR1 MNHEY, CDR2 SMNVEV (reference sequence). Trimming cost V 6 bases and J 6 bases; bases outside gene matches: 11. The CDR3 DNA follows: TGTGCCAGCAGCCAGGGACAGCCCACACTCGAGCAGTACTTC. As protein: CASSQGQPTLEQYF.

The chain carries TRBV7-2 and TRBJ2-7; 7 positions agree with TRBD2. Per germline, CDR1 SGHTA and CDR2 FQGNSA. CDR3 length: 14 residues. Losses at the gene ends were 1 base for V and 3 bases for J; bases not matched to a gene: 3. For the CDR3, the DNA is TGTGCCAGCAGCTTAGTGGCTAGCGGCTACGAGCAGTACTTC. Amino acids: CASSLVASGYEQYF.

The chain recombines TRBV25-1 with TRBJ2-1, with 9 positions matching TRBD1. Looked up from germline, CDR1 is MGHDK and CDR2 is SYGVNS. The CDR3 has 14 amino acids. Germline trimming cut 8 bases from V and 10 bases from J; bases unmatched to any gene: 12. CDR3 sequence: CASHPGTGRGEQFF. In nucleotides, the CDR3 is TGTGCCAGCCACCCCGGGACAGGGAGAGGAGAGCAGTTCTTC.

The rearrangement joins TRBV19 to TRBJ2-7; the match to TRBD1 covers 8 bases. The CDR3 is made up of 14 amino acids. Trimming removed 5 bases from V and 0 bases from J; junction bases left unmatched: 3. Germline V lookup: CDR1 LNHDA, CDR2 SQIVND (reference sequence). This chain's CDR3 is CASSSGTGSYEQYF. Here the CDR3 DNA reads TGTGCCAGTAGTTCCGGGACAGGCTCCTACGAGCAGTACTTC.

The chain links TRBV28 to TRBJ1-1; weak D call: TRBD1 (5 bases). V lost 2 bases to trimming and J lost 7 bases, with 11 bases between them. This CDR3 is built from 13 residues. Germline values: CDR1 MDHEN, CDR2 SYDVKM. CDR3 loop: CASSLGGGGEAFF. The CDR3, as DNA: TGTGCCAGCAGTTTAGGTGGGGGGGGTGAAGCTTTCTTT.

This clone was found once. The chain combines TRBV10-3 with TRBJ1-1; 8 bases map to TRBD1. The CDR3 length is 14 residues. V shed 7 bases, J shed 2 bases, and the junction held 6 bases outside the gene matches. Germline V gene sequence: CDR1 ENHRY, CDR2 SYGVKD. The CDR3 DNA reads TGTGCCATCAACGTTGGACAGGGCAACACTGAAGCTTTCTTT. Its translation: CAINVGQGNTEAFF.

About this clone: The same CDR3 arises from other DNA sequences in this sample as well. V is TRBV7-3 and J is TRBJ1-1, with D uncertain. The CDR3 is made up of 13 amino acids. The ends were cut back, 3 bases at V and 1 base at J, with 6 bases in the middle. Germline CDR1 and CDR2: SGHTA and FQGTGA. The CDR3 reads CASSLDRNTEAFF. The DNA of the CDR3 is TGTGCCAGCAGCTTGGACCGGAACACTGAAGCTTTCTTT.